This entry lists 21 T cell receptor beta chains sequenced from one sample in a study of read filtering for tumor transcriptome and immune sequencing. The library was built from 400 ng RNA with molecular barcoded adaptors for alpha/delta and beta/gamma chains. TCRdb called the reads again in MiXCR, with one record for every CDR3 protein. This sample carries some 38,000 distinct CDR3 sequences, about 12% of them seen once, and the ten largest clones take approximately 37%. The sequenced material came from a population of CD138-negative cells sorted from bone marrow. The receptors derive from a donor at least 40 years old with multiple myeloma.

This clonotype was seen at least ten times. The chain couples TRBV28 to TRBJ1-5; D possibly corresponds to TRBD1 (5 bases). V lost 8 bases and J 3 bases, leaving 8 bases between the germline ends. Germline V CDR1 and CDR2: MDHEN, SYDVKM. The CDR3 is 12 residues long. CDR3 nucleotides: TGTGCCAGCCAGGACAACAATCAGCCCCAGCATTTT. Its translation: CASQDNNQPQHF.

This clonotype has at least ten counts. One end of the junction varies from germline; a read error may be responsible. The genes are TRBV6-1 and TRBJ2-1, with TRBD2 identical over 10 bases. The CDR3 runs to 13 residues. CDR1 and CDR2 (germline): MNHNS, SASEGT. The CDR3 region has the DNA TGTGCCAGCAGTGAAGCCCCTAGCGGGGGCGTCTACTTC. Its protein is CASSEAPSGGVYF.

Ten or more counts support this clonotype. CDR3 residues: CASSEVIGLGNQPQHF. The CDR3 DNA is TGTGCCAGCAGTGAAGTGATAGGGTTGGGCAATCAGCCCCAGCATTTT. This chain connects TRBV6-1 to TRBJ1-5, with unresolved D. The V end lost 1 base, the J end lost 2 bases, and 12 bases lay between the germline ends. The germline gives CDR1 MNHNS, CDR2 SASEGT. This CDR3 comprises 16 residues.

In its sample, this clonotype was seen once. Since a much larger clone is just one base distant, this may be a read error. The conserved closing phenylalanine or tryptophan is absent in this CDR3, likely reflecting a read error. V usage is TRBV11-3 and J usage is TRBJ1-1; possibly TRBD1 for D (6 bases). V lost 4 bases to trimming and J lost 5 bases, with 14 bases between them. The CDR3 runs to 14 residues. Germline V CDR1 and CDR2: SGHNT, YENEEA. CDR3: CASSSTDRRTEAFL. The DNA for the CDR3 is TGTGCCAGCAGCTCTACCGACAGGAGAACTGAAGCTTTCCTT.

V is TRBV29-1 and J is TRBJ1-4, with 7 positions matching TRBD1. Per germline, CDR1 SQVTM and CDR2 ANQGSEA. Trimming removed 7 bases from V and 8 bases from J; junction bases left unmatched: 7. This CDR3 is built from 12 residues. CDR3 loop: CSARQGGEKLFF. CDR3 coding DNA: TGCAGCGCTCGACAGGGCGGCGAAAAACTGTTTTTT.

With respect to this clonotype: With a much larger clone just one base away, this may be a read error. As DNA, the CDR3 is TGTGCCACCAGCAGAGATGGGGGTCCCACTGAAACTTTCTTT. It yields the protein CATSRDGGPTETFF. The chain carries TRBV15 and TRBJ1-1; tentative D call: TRBD1 (5 bases). Germline CDR1 LNHNV, CDR2 YYDKDF (reference sequence). CDR3 size: 14 residues.

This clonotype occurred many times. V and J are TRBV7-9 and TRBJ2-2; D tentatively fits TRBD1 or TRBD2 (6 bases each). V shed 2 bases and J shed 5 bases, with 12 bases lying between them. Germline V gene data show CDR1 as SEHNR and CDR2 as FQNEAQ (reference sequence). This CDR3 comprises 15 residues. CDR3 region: CASSLKRGLTGELFF. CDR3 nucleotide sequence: TGTGCCAGCAGCTTAAAACGGGGGCTAACCGGGGAGCTGTTTTTT.

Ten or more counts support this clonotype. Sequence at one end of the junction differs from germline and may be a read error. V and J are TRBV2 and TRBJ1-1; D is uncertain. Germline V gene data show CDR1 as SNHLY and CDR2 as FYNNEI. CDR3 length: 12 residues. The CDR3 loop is CASSDDFTEVFF. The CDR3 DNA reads TGTGCCAGCAGTGACGACTTTACTGAAGTTTTCTTT.

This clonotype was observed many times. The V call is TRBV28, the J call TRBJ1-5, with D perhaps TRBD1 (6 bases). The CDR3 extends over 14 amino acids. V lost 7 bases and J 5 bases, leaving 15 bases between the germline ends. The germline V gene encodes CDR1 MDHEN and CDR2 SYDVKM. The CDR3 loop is CASIGGGAYQPQHF. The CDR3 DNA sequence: TGTGCCAGCATAGGCGGGGGCGCATATCAGCCCCAGCATTTT.

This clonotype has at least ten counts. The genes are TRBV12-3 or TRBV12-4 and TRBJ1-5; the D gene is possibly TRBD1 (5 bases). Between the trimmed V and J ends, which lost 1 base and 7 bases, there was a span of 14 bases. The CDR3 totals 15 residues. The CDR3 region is CASSLGLVGPQPQHF. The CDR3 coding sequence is TGTGCCAGCAGTTTAGGGTTGGTGGGGCCCCAGCCCCAGCATTTT.

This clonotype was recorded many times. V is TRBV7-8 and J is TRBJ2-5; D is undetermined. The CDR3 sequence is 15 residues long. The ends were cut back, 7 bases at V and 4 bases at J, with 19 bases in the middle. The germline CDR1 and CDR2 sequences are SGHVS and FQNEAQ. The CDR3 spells CASTEQLHAGETQYF. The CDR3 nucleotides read TGTGCCAGCACCGAACAGCTACACGCCGGAGAGACCCAGTACTTC. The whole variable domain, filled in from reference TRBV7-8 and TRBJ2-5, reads GAGVSQSPRYKVAKRGQDVALRCDPISGHVSLFWYQQALGQGPEFLTYFQNEAQLDKSGLPSDRFFAERPEGSVSTLKIQRTQQEDSAVYLCASTEQLHAGETQYFGPGTRLLVL.

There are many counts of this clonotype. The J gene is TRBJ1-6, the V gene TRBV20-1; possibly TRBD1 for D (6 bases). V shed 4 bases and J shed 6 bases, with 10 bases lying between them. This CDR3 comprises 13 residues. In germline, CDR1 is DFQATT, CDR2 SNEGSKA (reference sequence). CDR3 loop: CSAMGDINSPLHF. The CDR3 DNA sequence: TGCAGTGCTATGGGGGACATTAATTCACCCCTCCACTTT.

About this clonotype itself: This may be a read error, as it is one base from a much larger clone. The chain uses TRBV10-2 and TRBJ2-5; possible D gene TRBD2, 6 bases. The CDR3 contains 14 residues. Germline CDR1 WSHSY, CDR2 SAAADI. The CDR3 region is CASSENTGEETRYF. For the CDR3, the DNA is TGCGCCAGCAGTGAGAACACCGGGGAGGAGACCCGGTACTTC.

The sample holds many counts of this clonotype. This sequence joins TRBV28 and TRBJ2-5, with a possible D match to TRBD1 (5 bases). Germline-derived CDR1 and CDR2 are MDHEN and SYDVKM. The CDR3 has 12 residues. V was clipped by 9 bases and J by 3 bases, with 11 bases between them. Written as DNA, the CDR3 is TGTGCCAGTTCCTCAGGGAAAGAGACCCAGTACTTC. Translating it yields CASSSGKETQYF.

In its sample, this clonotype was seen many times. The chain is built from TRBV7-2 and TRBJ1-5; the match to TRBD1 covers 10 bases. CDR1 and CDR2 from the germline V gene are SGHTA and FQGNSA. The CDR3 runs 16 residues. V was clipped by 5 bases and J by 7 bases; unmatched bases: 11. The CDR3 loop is CASSPRDRGGGQPQHF. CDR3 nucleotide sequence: TGTGCCAGCAGCCCAAGGGACAGGGGCGGAGGGCAGCCCCAGCATTTT.

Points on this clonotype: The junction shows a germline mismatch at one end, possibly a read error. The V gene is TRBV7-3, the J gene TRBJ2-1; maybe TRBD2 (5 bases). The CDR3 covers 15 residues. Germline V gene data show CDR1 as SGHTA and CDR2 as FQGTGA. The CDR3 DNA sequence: TGTGCCAGCAGCTTAATAGGGAGCTCCTACAATGAGCAGTCTTTC. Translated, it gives CASSLIGSSYNEQSF.

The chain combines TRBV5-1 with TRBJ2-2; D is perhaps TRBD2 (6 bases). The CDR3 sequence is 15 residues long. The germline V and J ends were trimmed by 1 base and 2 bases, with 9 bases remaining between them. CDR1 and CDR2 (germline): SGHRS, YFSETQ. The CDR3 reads CASSLLTSNTGELFF. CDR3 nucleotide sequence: TGCGCCAGCAGCTTGCTTACTAGCAACACCGGGGAGCTGTTTTTT.

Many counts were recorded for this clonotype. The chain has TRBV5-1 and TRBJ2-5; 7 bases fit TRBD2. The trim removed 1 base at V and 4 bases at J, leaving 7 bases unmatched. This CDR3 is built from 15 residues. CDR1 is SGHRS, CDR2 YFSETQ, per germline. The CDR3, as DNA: TGCGCCAGCAGCTTGTCTTCGGGGAGGGGAGAGACCCAGTACTTC. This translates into CASSLSSGRGETQYF.

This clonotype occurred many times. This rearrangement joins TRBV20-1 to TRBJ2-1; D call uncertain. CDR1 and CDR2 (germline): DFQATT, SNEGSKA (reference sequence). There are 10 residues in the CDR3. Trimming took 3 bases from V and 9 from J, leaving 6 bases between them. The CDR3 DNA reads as TGCAGTGCTAGGTTGATTGAGCAGTTCTTC. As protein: CSARLIEQFF.

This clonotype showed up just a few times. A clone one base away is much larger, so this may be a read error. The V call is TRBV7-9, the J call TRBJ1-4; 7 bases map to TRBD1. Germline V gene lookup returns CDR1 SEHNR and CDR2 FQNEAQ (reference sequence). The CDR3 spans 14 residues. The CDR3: CASSQGGRALILLF. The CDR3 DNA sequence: TGTGCCAGCAGCCAGGGGGGACGCGCTTTGATACTGCTTTTT.

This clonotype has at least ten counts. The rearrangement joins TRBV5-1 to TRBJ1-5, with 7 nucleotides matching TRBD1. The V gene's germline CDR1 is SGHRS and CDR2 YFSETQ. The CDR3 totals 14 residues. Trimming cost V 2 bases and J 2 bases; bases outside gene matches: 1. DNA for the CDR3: TGCGCCAGCAGCTTTGGGACAGGCAATCAGCCCCAGCATTTT. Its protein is CASSFGTGNQPQHF. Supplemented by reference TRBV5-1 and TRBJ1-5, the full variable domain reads KAGVTQTPRYLIKTRGQQVTLSCSPISGHRSVSWYQQTPGQGLQFLFEYFSETQRNKGNFPGRFSGRQFSNSRSEMNVSTLELGDSALYLCASSFGTGNQPQHFGDGTRLSIL.